This record concerns one TCR beta chain sequence. The antigen is undetermined. This sample was included in a study of cytomegalovirus exposure and HLA in healthy donors. Profiled with immunoSEQ multiplex PCR; TCRdb holds only in-frame clones, not every one. The data contain 80,000 to 95,000 clones, about 94% of them seen just once; the ten biggest clones take up around 1.1%. Germline loops: CDR1 SEHNR, CDR2 FQNEAQ (reference sequence). J was trimmed by 5 bases and V by 5 bases; bases with no gene match: 11. The CDR3 is 16 amino acids. Overall study results and limits: Associated with cytomegalovirus, according to the listing, were some 180 TCR beta chains. Diagnosis of cytomegalovirus status made by the classifier reportedly showed high specificity and sensitivity. In vitro checks showed that a few CMV-associated chains really do target CMV antigens. Most TCR sequences were seen very rarely across donors, but some public TCRs occurred in many.

Material: PBMCs. This TCR was recovered from a woman aged 25 to 45 in good health and CMV-seropositive. The chain combines TRBV7-9 with TRBJ2-5, with 10 bases identical to TRBD1. CDR3 sequence: CASSPRTGGTAETQYF. Here the CDR3 DNA reads TGTGCCAGCAGCCCCAGGACAGGGGGAACGGCGGAGACCCAGTACTTC.